The table lists the clone carrying this T cell receptor (beta chain) with a few counts. Its antigen is undetermined. This sample is drawn from a study of cytomegalovirus exposure and HLA in healthy donors. Study-wide context: Drawn from HLA-typed donors, 65 million to 100 million unique TCRs were held in an early data release. Overall study results and limits: The sole available immune exposure information was CMV serostatus.

PCR primers comprised 60 Vbeta and 13 Jbeta primers. Repertoires were generated with immunoSEQ multiplex PCR, while TCRdb's copy carries only in-frame clones and drops some. The table has about 130,000 clones, 8.5% to 10% seen once. Germline-derived CDR1 and CDR2 are LNHDA and SQIVND (reference sequence). V dropped 5 bases and J dropped 3 bases, with 11 bases sitting between them. The CDR3 is 13 amino acids. These donors counted as nominally healthy when sampled, but unrecorded immune exposures were likely. The receptor comes from a man in his forties in good health and CMV-seronegative. The rearrangement joins TRBV19 to TRBJ2-7, with D possibly matching TRBD1 (7 bases). The specimen sequenced was PBMCs. CDR3 sequence: CASSGGGNYEQYF. For the CDR3, the DNA is TGTGCCAGTAGTGGAGGGGGCAACTACGAGCAGTACTTC.